A single sample is the source of the 28 T cell receptor beta chains below, sequenced in a study of response to subunit inactivated influenza vaccine. One entry per CDR3 protein, called by TCRdb with MiXCR from the RT-PCR reads. Of about 310,000 distinct CDR3 sequences in the sample, approximately 21% are singletons; the top ten hold about a tenth. The material sequenced was PBMCs from blood, taken approximately 20 months after vaccination. The origin of the receptors is a man aged 50-75 years who received an inactivated influenza vaccine.

The chain has TRBV27 and TRBJ1-2; D remains unclear. Germline V lookup: CDR1 MNHEY, CDR2 SMNVEV (reference sequence). V gave up 8 bases and J gave up 8 bases, with 18 bases separating them. The CDR3 runs to 13 residues. CDR3 in amino acids: CASRAGGREGYTF. The CDR3 coding sequence is TGTGCCAGCCGGGCGGGAGGAAGAGAGGGCTACACCTTC.

This clonotype has a handful of counts. V is TRBV20-1 and J is TRBJ1-2, with D tentatively TRBD1 (6 bases). The V gene lost 0 bases and the J gene lost 4 bases, with 12 bases spanning the gap. The germline gives CDR1 DFQATT, CDR2 SNEGSKA (reference sequence). The CDR3 runs to 14 residues. The CDR3, as DNA: TGCAGTGCTAGAGATCCTACAGGGTCCTATGGCTACACCTTC. Translation: CSARDPTGSYGYTF.

There are a few counts of this clonotype. The V and J genes are TRBV29-1 and TRBJ1-1, with D possibly TRBD1 on 5 matching bases. CDR1 and CDR2 from the germline V gene are SQVTM and ANQGSEA. V lost 4 bases to trimming and J lost 0 bases, with 9 bases between them. The CDR3 extends over 13 amino acids. CDR3 sequence: CSVGGRMNTEAFF. The CDR3 DNA reads as TGCAGCGTTGGGGGCAGGATGAACACTGAAGCTTTCTTT.

This clonotype was counted only a few times. The V call is TRBV7-9, the J call TRBJ1-4; D not resolved. Germline lookup yields CDR1 SEHNR and CDR2 FQNEAQ (reference sequence). V dropped 4 bases and J dropped 5 bases, with 5 bases sitting between them. The CDR3 has 12 amino acids. Written as DNA, the CDR3 is TGTGCCAGCAGCTCCCCAAATGAAAAACTGTTTTTT. Its protein is CASSSPNEKLFF.

Concerning this clonotype itself: Germline and junction disagree at one end, which may indicate a read error. J is TRBJ1-1 and V is TRBV11-3; D uncertain. The germline CDR1 and CDR2 sequences are SGHNT and YENEEA. The length of the CDR3 is 13 residues. In nucleotides, the CDR3 is TGTGCCAGCAGCGCGGGGTTAAACACTGAAGCTTTATTT. Its protein product is CASSAGLNTEALF.

Ten or more counts support this clonotype. V and J are TRBV6-2 or TRBV6-3 and TRBJ1-2, with 7 bases fitting TRBD1. With 2 bases clipped from V and 2 bases from J, the junction kept 11 bases outside the gene matches. Germline assignment: CDR1 MNHEY and CDR2 SVGEGT. CDR3 length: 17 residues. CDR3 DNA: TGTGCCAGCAGTTACGAACATTGGGACAGAACAAACTATGGCTACACCTTC. This encodes CASSYEHWDRTNYGYTF.

The chain links TRBV6-6 to TRBJ1-2, with D unclear. The CDR3 runs to 13 residues. CDR1 is MNHNY and CDR2 is SVGAGI in the germline V gene (reference sequence). V lost 2 bases to trimming and J lost 8 bases, with 12 bases between them. The CDR3 spells CASSYRTSAGYTF. CDR3 bases: TGTGCCAGCAGTTACCGGACTTCGGCGGGCTACACCTTC.

The chain employs TRBV29-1 and TRBJ2-2; no clear D gene. CDR1 SQVTM and CDR2 ANQGSEA come from the germline V gene. The CDR3 spans 13 residues. V was cut by 6 bases and J by 1 base, with 9 bases left in between. The CDR3 DNA sequence: TGCAGCGTAGTTGGGATGAACACCGGGGAGCTGTTTTTT. The encoded protein is CSVVGMNTGELFF.

This clonotype showed up just a few times. J is TRBJ1-2 and V is TRBV25-1; D might be TRBD1 (6 bases). Germline CDR1 reads MGHDK; CDR2 reads SYGVNS. V lost 5 bases to trimming and J lost 4 bases, with 17 bases between them. CDR3 length equals 15 residues. This chain's CDR3 is CASSNRDTLAYGYTF. The CDR3 DNA follows: TGTGCCAGCAGTAATCGGGACACACTTGCCTATGGCTACACCTTC.

This clonotype was picked up a small number of times. The CDR3, as DNA: TGTGCCAGCAGCCTGTGGGGTAGACAGGGCGGCACCGGGGAGCTGTTTTTT. Protein product: CASSLWGRQGGTGELFF. The chain joins TRBV3-1 to TRBJ2-2, with 7 bases aligning to TRBD1. The CDR3 runs to 17 residues. After removal of 4 bases from V and 4 bases from J, the junction contained 12 bases not matched to a gene. CDR1 is LGHDT, CDR2 YNNKEL, per germline (reference sequence).

This clonotype appeared a few times. V and J are TRBV6-1 and TRBJ1-5; the match to TRBD1 covers 7 bases. CDR3 length: 14 residues. The V and J ends lost 11 bases and 0 bases, in that order; junction bases with no gene match: 7. The germline V gene has CDR1 MNHNS and CDR2 SASEGT. This CDR3 reads CAVRAGGSNQPQHF. The CDR3 DNA reads TGTGCCGTACGAGCAGGGGGTAGCAATCAGCCCCAGCATTTT.

This clonotype has a handful of counts. The gene calls are TRBV7-9 and TRBJ2-3, with a tentative D call TRBD2 (6 bases). Germline V gene sequence: CDR1 SEHNR, CDR2 FQNEAQ (reference sequence). V was shortened by 2 bases and J by 6 bases, with 18 bases between the two germline ends. The CDR3 runs 16 residues. CDR3 loop: CASSLRWTTGVDTQYF. The CDR3 bases are TGTGCCAGCAGCTTAAGGTGGACTACTGGGGTGGATACGCAGTATTTT.

This clonotype appeared a few times. The genes are TRBV20-1 and TRBJ1-1; tentative D call: TRBD1 (6 bases). Trimming left V 5 bases short and J 2 bases short, with 12 bases between. The CDR3 runs 13 residues. Germline CDR1 DFQATT, CDR2 SNEGSKA (reference sequence). The CDR3 DNA follows: TGCAGTGCTCCAGCACAGGGCAACACTGAAGCTTTCTTT. Translation: CSAPAQGNTEAFF.

The chain carries TRBV11-2 and TRBJ2-1; D is possibly TRBD2 (6 bases). V dropped 5 bases and J dropped 2 bases, with 16 bases sitting between them. Germline loops: CDR1 SGHAT, CDR2 FQNNGV. This CDR3 has 16 amino acids. The CDR3 loop reads CASSPVVSGPYNEQFF. The CDR3 DNA is TGTGCCAGCAGCCCCGTGGTTAGCGGACCCTACAATGAGCAGTTCTTC.

The V gene is TRBV2, the J gene TRBJ2-1; 13 nucleotides agree with TRBD2. The germline V gene encodes CDR1 SNHLY and CDR2 FYNNEI. This CDR3 has 17 residues. V trimming: 4 bases; J trimming: 6 bases; junction bases outside the gene matches: 9. CDR3 sequence: CASSGGLAGPNGNEQFF. The CDR3 nucleotides are TGTGCCAGCAGTGGGGGACTAGCGGGGCCGAACGGCAATGAGCAGTTCTTC.

The rearrangement joins TRBV29-1 to TRBJ2-2; 9 bases line up with TRBD1. The CDR3 is 13 residues long. The germline V gene encodes CDR1 SQVTM and CDR2 ANQGSEA. V was pared by 6 bases and J by 5 bases, with 4 bases of the junction left unmatched. CDR3 residues: CSVAGQGTGELFF. In DNA, the CDR3 is TGCAGCGTAGCCGGACAGGGGACCGGGGAGCTGTTTTTT.

V usage is TRBV29-1 and J usage is TRBJ2-7; TRBD1 matches at 11 bases. This CDR3 is 13 amino acids long. With V trimmed by 5 bases and J by 3 bases, 3 bases remained unmatched. Germline V CDR1 and CDR2: SQVTM, ANQGSEA. For the CDR3, the DNA is TGCAGCGTTCCGGGACAGGGGGACTACGAGCAGTACTTC. This gives the protein CSVPGQGDYEQYF.

This clonotype has at least ten counts. This chain joins TRBV6-2 or TRBV6-3 and TRBJ1-5; a weak D match, TRBD1 (5 bases). CDR3 length equals 15 residues. Per germline, CDR1 MNHEY and CDR2 SVGEGT. V was cut by 6 bases and J by 3 bases, with 15 bases left in between. CDR3 sequence: CASRIGSGTNQPQHF. CDR3 DNA: TGTGCCAGCAGAATAGGCAGTGGGACCAATCAGCCCCAGCATTTT.

The genes are TRBV11-3 and TRBJ2-5, with 8 bases lining up with TRBD1. This CDR3 contains 15 residues. The germline V gene has CDR1 SGHNT and CDR2 YENEEA. The V segment lost 5 bases and the J segment 1 base; nucleotides outside the gene matches: 6. The CDR3 sequence is CASSKGTGLQETQYF. The CDR3 bases are TGTGCCAGCAGCAAAGGGACAGGCCTCCAAGAGACCCAGTACTTC.

This clonotype showed up just a few times. The V call is TRBV20-1, the J call TRBJ1-2; possibly TRBD1 for D (5 bases). CDR1 and CDR2 from the germline V gene are DFQATT and SNEGSKA (reference sequence). Trimming shortened V by 1 base and J by 5 bases, and 17 bases separated the two germline ends. The CDR3 contains 15 residues. This CDR3 is CSARVDSGTDYGYTF. CDR3 nucleotide sequence: TGCAGTGCTAGAGTAGATAGCGGGACTGATTATGGCTACACCTTC.

The table lists this clonotype with a few counts. CDR3 sequence (DNA): TGCGCCAGCAGCCCCGCCGGGACAAGTAACTATGGCTACACCTTC. Residues: CASSPAGTSNYGYTF. The chain carries TRBV5-1 and TRBJ1-2, with D tentatively TRBD1 (6 bases). The V gene lost 4 bases and the J gene lost 1 base, with 14 bases spanning the gap. The CDR3 runs 15 residues. Germline CDR1 and CDR2: SGHRS and YFSETQ.

The chain recombines TRBV12-3 or TRBV12-4 with TRBJ2-7; D might be TRBD2 (5 bases). Trimming removed 3 bases at V and 3 bases at J, with 15 bases between. There are 15 residues in the CDR3. The CDR3 DNA is TGTGCCAGCAGTTTGAGGGCTGGATCTTTCTACGAGCAGTACTTC. It translates to CASSLRAGSFYEQYF.

Only a few counts were recorded for this clonotype. The genes are TRBV20-1 and TRBJ1-2; tentative D call: TRBD1 (6 bases). In germline, CDR1 is DFQATT, CDR2 SNEGSKA (reference sequence). V lost 3 bases to trimming and J lost 8 bases, with 22 bases between them. The CDR3 is made up of 15 amino acids. The CDR3 sequence: CSARQPHRDYEGYTF. CDR3 bases: TGCAGTGCTAGGCAACCTCACAGGGATTATGAGGGCTACACCTTC.

The chain joins TRBV7-2 to TRBJ1-4, with 9 nucleotides matching TRBD1. From germline, CDR1 is SGHTA and CDR2 FQGNSA. This CDR3 is built from 15 residues. V shed 1 base, J shed 3 bases, and the junction held 0 bases outside the gene matches. CDR3 DNA sequence: TGTGCCAGCAGCTTAGGGGACAGGGCTAATGAAAAACTGTTTTTT. It codes for CASSLGDRANEKLFF.

The V call is TRBV21-1, the J call TRBJ1-2. TRBV21-1 corresponds to a pseudogene. The CDR3 covers 14 residues. The CDR3 sequence: CASNRLAGHYGYTF. CDR3 sequence (DNA): TGTGCCAGCAACCGGCTGGCAGGGCACTATGGCTACACCTTC.

This clonotype was observed a handful of times. The chain uses TRBV7-9 and TRBJ2-1; 9 nucleotides align to TRBD1. J was trimmed by 12 bases and V by 5 bases; bases with no gene match: 14. The CDR3 extends over 15 amino acids. CDR1 is SEHNR, CDR2 FQNEAQ, per germline (reference sequence). The CDR3 coding sequence is TGTGCCAGCAGCCCCTTGGGACAGGGCCCCCTCGGGCAGTTCTTC. This sequence encodes CASSPLGQGPLGQFF.

The gene calls are TRBV20-1 and TRBJ2-3, with D perhaps TRBD2 (7 bases). V was clipped by 4 bases and J by 2 bases, with 19 bases between them. Germline assignment: CDR1 DFQATT and CDR2 SNEGSKA (reference sequence). This CDR3 is built from 16 residues. CDR3 loop: CSATIPTGGLTDTQYF. As DNA, the CDR3 is TGCAGTGCTACCATTCCTACGGGGGGCCTCACAGATACGCAGTATTTT.

This clonotype was counted only a few times. Written as DNA, the CDR3 is TGTGCCAGCAGTCGTACGGGACTAGCGGGAGGGCCCGGCACAGATACGCAGTATTTT. Residues: CASSRTGLAGGPGTDTQYF. The chain is built from TRBV6-1 and TRBJ2-3, with 16 bases matching TRBD2. The CDR3 is 19 amino acids. Germline lookup yields CDR1 MNHNS and CDR2 SASEGT. V gave up 5 bases and J gave up 1 base; unmatched junction bases: 9.